There are a few counts of the clone carrying this T cell receptor (beta chain). The antigen is undetermined. The data were taken from a study of T cells in Graves' hyperthyroidism and ophthalmopathy. TCR beta CDR3 sequences were amplified from RNA transcripts. The HTBI primer set was used in a first-round RT-PCR of the TCR CDR3. TCRdb re-called the multiplex PCR reads through MiXCR, storing one row per CDR3 protein. Of around 580,000 distinct CDR3 sequences in the sample, roughly a sixth were seen once. Study findings and constraints: Blood samples included most of the expanded thyroid clonotypes exceeding 0.001.

Trimming cost V 5 bases and J 2 bases, with 14 bases left between them. In germline, CDR1 is MGHDK, CDR2 SYGVNS. The CDR3 is 15 amino acids. The sequencing input was blood. The source is a woman between 18 and 30 years old with Graves' hyperthyroidism. The rearrangement joins TRBV25-1 to TRBJ2-3; D possibly matches TRBD1 or TRBD2 (5 bases each). The CDR3 protein is CASSHRDDFTDTQYF. For the CDR3, the DNA is TGTGCCAGCAGTCACCGGGACGACTTCACAGATACGCAGTATTTT.